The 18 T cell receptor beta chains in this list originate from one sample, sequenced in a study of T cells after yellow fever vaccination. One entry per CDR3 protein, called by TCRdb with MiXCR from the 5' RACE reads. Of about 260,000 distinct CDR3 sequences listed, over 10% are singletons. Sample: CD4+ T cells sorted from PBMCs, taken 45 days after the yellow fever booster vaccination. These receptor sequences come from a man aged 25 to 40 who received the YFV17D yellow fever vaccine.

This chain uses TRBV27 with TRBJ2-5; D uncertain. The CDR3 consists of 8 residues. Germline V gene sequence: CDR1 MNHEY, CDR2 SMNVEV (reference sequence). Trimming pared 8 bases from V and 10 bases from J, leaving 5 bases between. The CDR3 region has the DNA TGTGCCAGCCTGGTCCAGTACTTC. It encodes CASLVQYF.

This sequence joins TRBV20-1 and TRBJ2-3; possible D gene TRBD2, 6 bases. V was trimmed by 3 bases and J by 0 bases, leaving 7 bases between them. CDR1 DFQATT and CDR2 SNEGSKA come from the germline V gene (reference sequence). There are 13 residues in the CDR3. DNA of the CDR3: TGCAGTGCTAGCAGCGGGAGCACAGATACGCAGTATTTT. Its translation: CSASSGSTDTQYF.

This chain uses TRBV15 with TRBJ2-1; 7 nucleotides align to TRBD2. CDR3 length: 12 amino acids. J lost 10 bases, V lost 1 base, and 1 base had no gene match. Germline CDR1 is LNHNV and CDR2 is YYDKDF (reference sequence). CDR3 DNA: TGTGCCACCAGCAGAGGGGAGGGAGAGCAGTTCTTC. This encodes CATSRGEGEQFF.

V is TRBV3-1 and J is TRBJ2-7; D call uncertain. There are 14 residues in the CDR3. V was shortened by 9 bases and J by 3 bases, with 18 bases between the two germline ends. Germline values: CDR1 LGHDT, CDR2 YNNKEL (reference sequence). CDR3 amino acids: CARNGDSGGYEQYF. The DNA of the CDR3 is TGTGCCAGGAACGGAGACTCTGGCGGCTACGAGCAGTACTTC.

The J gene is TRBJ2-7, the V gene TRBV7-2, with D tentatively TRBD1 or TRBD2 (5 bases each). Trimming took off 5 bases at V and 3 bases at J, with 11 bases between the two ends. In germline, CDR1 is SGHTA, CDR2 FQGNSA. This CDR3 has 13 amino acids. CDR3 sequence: CASSPDGGYEQYF. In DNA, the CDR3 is TGTGCCAGCAGCCCCGATGGGGGCTACGAGCAGTACTTC.

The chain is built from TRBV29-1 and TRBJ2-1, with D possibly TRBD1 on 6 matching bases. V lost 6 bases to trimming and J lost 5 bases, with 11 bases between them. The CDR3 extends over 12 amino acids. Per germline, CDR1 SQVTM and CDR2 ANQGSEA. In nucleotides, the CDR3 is TGCAGCGTGGGTTACAGGGACAATGAGCAGTTCTTC. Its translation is CSVGYRDNEQFF.

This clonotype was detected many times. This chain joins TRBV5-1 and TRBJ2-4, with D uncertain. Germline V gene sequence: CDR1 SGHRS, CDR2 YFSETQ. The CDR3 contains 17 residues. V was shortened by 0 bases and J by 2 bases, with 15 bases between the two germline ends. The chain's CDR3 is CASSLDGFGRTKNIQYF. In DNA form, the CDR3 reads TGCGCCAGCAGCTTGGATGGGTTCGGCCGGACCAAAAACATTCAGTACTTC.

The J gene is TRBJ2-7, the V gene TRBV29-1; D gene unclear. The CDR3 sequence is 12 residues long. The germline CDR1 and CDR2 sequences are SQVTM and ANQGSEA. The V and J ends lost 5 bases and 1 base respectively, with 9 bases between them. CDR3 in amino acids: CSVCEESYEQYF. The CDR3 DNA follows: TGCAGCGTTTGCGAGGAGTCCTACGAGCAGTACTTC.

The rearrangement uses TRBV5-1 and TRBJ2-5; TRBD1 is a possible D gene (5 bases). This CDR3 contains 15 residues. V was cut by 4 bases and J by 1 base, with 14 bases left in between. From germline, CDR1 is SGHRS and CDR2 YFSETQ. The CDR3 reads CASSATSRVQETQYF. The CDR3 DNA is TGCGCCAGCAGCGCCACCTCCAGGGTCCAAGAGACCCAGTACTTC.

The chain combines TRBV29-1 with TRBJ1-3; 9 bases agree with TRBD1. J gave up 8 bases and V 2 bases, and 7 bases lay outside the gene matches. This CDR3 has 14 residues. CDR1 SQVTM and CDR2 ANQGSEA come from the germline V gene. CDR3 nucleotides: TGCAGCGTTGAATTGGACAGGGGAGGACACACCATATATTTT. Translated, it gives CSVELDRGGHTIYF.

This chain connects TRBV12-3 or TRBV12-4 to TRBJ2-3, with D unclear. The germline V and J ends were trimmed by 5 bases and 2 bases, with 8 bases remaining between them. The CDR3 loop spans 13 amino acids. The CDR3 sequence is CASSTLATDTQYF. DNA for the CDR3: TGTGCCAGCAGTACTCTTGCCACAGATACGCAGTATTTT.

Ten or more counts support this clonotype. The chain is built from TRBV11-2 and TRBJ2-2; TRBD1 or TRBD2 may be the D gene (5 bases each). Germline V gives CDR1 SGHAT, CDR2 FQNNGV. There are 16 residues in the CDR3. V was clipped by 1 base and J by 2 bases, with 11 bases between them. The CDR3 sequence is CASSLGTGTNTGELFF. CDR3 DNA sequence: TGTGCCAGCAGCTTAGGTACCGGGACCAACACCGGGGAGCTGTTTTTT. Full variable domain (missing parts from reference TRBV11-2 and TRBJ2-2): EAGVAQSPRYKIIEKRQSVAFWCNPISGHATLYWYQQILGQGPKLLIQFQNNGVVDDSQLPKDRFSAERLKGVDSTLKIQPAKLEDSAVYLCASSLGTGTNTGELFFGEGSRLTVL.

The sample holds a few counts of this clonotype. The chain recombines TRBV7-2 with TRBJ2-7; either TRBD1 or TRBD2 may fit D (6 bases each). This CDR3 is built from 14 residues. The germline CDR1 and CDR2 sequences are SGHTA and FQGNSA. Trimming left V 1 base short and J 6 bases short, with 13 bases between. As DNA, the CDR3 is TGTGCCAGCAGCTTAGGGGGGGAACAGGGCGAGCAGTACTTC. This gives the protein CASSLGGEQGEQYF.

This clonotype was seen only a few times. The CDR3 DNA reads as TGTGCCACCAGCAGGCCTGACGGGGGACTGTTCTTC. It yields the protein CATSRPDGGLFF. V gene TRBV15 combines with J gene TRBJ2-1, with D tentatively TRBD2 (6 bases). The CDR3 is 12 residues long. CDR1 and CDR2 (germline): LNHNV, YYDKDF (reference sequence). V was trimmed by 3 bases and J by 15 bases, leaving 15 bases between them. The full variable domain, in which reference TRBV15 and TRBJ2-1 provide the parts outside the CDR3, is DAMVIQNPRYQVTQFGKPVTLSCSQTLNHNVMYWYQQKSSQAPKLLFHYYDKDFNNEADTPDNFQSRRPNTSFCFLDIRSPGLGDTAMYLCATSRPDGGLFFGPGTRLTVL.

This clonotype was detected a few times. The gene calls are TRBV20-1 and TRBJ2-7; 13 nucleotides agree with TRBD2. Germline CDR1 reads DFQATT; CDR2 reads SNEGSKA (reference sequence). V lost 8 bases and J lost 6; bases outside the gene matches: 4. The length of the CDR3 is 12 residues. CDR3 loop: CSLGLAGVEQYF. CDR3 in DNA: TGCAGTTTAGGACTAGCGGGAGTCGAGCAGTACTTC.

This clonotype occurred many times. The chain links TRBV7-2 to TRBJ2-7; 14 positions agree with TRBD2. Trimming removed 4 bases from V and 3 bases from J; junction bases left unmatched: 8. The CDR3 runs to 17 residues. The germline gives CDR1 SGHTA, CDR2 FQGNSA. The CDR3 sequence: CASSSWTSGRTHYEQYF. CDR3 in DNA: TGTGCCAGCAGCTCCTGGACTAGCGGGAGGACCCACTACGAGCAGTACTTC.

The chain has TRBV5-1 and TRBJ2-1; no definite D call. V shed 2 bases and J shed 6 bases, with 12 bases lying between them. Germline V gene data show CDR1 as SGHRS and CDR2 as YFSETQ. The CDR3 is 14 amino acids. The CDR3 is CASSFQEFINEQFF. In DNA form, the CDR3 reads TGCGCCAGCAGCTTCCAGGAGTTTATCAATGAGCAGTTCTTC.

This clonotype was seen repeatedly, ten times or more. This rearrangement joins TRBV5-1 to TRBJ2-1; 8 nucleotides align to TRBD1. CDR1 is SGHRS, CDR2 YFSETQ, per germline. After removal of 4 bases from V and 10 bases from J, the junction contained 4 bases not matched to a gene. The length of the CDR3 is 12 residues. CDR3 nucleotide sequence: TGCGCCAGCAGCATAGACAGGGGCGAGCAGTTCTTC. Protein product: CASSIDRGEQFF.